The 29 T cell receptor beta chains listed next were all sequenced from one sample in a study of cytomegalovirus exposure and HLA in healthy donors. The PCR made use of 60 Vbeta and 13 Jbeta primers. The data were produced by immunoSEQ multiplex PCR, yet TCRdb's version contains in-frame clones alone and is incomplete. The sample has under 200,000 clones, roughly 70% seen once. Material for sequencing was PBMCs. The receptors derive from a woman aged 25 to 39 in good health and CMV-seronegative.

The gene calls are TRBV5-1 and TRBJ2-5; 7 bases are shared with TRBD2. Trimming at V came to 0 bases and at J to 7 bases, leaving 12 bases not matched to a gene. Germline-derived CDR1 and CDR2 are SGHRS and YFSETQ. The CDR3 loop spans 16 amino acids. CDR3 nucleotides: TGCGCCAGCAGCTTGGGGTTGGCTAGCGGTACCGGGACCCAGTACTTC. Its protein is CASSLGLASGTGTQYF.

This clone was seen more than once but under ten times. This chain joins TRBV5-4 and TRBJ2-7; 10 positions agree with TRBD1. The V segment lost 10 bases and the J segment 6 bases; nucleotides outside the gene matches: 10. CDR1 SGHNT and CDR2 YYREEE come from the germline V gene (reference sequence). The CDR3 totals 13 residues. CDR3 amino acids: CAARTGGFREQYF. CDR3 sequence (DNA): TGTGCCGCCCGGACAGGGGGGTTTCGCGAGCAGTACTTC.

The chain combines TRBV23-1 with TRBJ2-5; 8 bases align to TRBD1. TRBV23-1 counts as an open reading frame of uncertain function. The CDR3 is 14 residues long. J gave up 1 base and V 6 bases, and 4 bases lay outside the gene matches. The CDR3 sequence is CASSRQGAQETQYF. In DNA form, the CDR3 reads TGCGCCAGCAGCCGTCAGGGGGCCCAAGAGACCCAGTACTTC.

This chain joins TRBV6-5 and TRBJ1-1; weak D call: TRBD1 (5 bases). Trimming cost V 8 bases and J 2 bases, with 12 bases left between them. Germline assignment: CDR1 MNHEY and CDR2 SVGAGI. The CDR3 is 13 amino acids. CDR3 region: CASGRGQNTEAFF. The CDR3 DNA reads TGTGCCAGCGGGCGGGGCCAAAACACTGAAGCTTTCTTT.

The chain combines TRBV19 with TRBJ1-5, with TRBD1 matching 10 bases. Trimming took 3 bases from V and 2 from J; bases not matched to a gene: 1. Germline CDR1 is LNHDA and CDR2 is SQIVND (reference sequence). The CDR3 has 15 residues. CDR3 loop: CASSMTGGRNQPQHF. The CDR3 coding sequence is TGTGCCAGTAGTATGACAGGGGGCCGCAATCAGCCCCAGCATTTT.

A word on this clone: A junction end diverges from the germline sequence, so it may reflect a read error. This sequence joins TRBV10-3 and TRBJ2-2, with 10 bases lining up with TRBD2. Germline CDR1 ENHRY, CDR2 SYGVKD. The CDR3 is made up of 14 amino acids. The CDR3 sequence is CAITEREGPGELFF. CDR3 sequence (DNA): TGTGCCATCACTGAGCGGGAGGGCCCCGGGGAGCTGTTTTTT.

In this sample, this clone turned up once. V gene TRBV18 combines with J gene TRBJ1-1; no clear D. The CDR3 is 16 residues long. Trimming pared 3 bases from V and 0 bases from J, leaving 14 bases between. The germline V gene has CDR1 KGHSH and CDR2 LQKENI. CDR3 DNA sequence: TGTGCCAGCTCACCCGGAGGTCGACACTTGAACACTGAAGCTTTCTTT. This sequence encodes CASSPGGRHLNTEAFF.

The chain has TRBV27 and TRBJ1-2, with TRBD1 matching over 7 bases. Germline CDR1 MNHEY, CDR2 SMNVEV (reference sequence). The trim removed 2 bases at V and 4 bases at J, leaving 4 bases unmatched. The CDR3 consists of 14 residues. The CDR3 reads CASSLTQGPYGYTF. The CDR3 nucleotides are TGTGCCAGCAGTTTAACACAGGGGCCCTATGGCTACACCTTC.

V and J are TRBV5-6 and TRBJ1-5; D possibly corresponds to TRBD1 (6 bases). Germline V gene lookup returns CDR1 SGHDT and CDR2 YYEEEE. The CDR3 is made up of 16 amino acids. Trimming left V 1 base short and J 6 bases short, with 17 bases between. This CDR3 is CASSLWGQGKGQPQHF. The CDR3 nucleotides are TGTGCCAGCAGCTTGTGGGGGCAGGGGAAGGGTCAGCCCCAGCATTTT.

The chain is built from TRBV18 and TRBJ1-1; 9 positions agree with TRBD1. V was pared by 5 bases and J by 5 bases, with 12 bases of the junction left unmatched. Per the germline V gene, CDR1 is KGHSH and CDR2 is LQKENI. CDR3 size: 16 residues. The CDR3 protein is CASSNVGDRVDTEAFF. CDR3 bases: TGTGCCAGCTCAAACGTGGGGGACAGGGTAGATACTGAAGCTTTCTTT.

This clone was seen only a few times. The chain has TRBV5-1 and TRBJ2-2; 14 bases are shared with TRBD2. CDR3 length: 16 residues. V was pared by 5 bases and J by 6 bases, with 6 bases of the junction left unmatched. CDR1 is SGHRS, CDR2 YFSETQ, per germline. CDR3 coding DNA: TGCGCCAGCAGATTCGGACTAGCGGGAGGACCCGGGGAGCTGTTTTTT. Its protein is CASRFGLAGGPGELFF.

This rearrangement joins TRBV7-9 to TRBJ1-5, with 10 nucleotides matching TRBD1. The germline V gene encodes CDR1 SEHNR and CDR2 FQNEAQ (reference sequence). With V trimmed by 5 bases and J by 3 bases, 10 bases remained unmatched. This CDR3 is built from 17 residues. The CDR3 DNA is TGTGCCAGCAGCCAGGGGGACAGGGGCCCTGACAATCAGCCCCAGCATTTT. It yields the protein CASSQGDRGPDNQPQHF. The full variable domain, its missing parts supplied by reference TRBV7-9 and TRBJ1-5, is DTGVSQNPRHKITKRGQNVTFRCDPISEHNRLYWYRQTLGQGPEFLTYFQNEAQLEKSRLLSDRFSAERPKGSFSTLEIQRTEQGDSAMYLCASSQGDRGPDNQPQHFGDGTRLSIL.

The rearrangement joins TRBV27 to TRBJ2-1; TRBD1 aligns across 9 bases. The CDR3 contains 16 residues. CDR1 is MNHEY, CDR2 SMNVEV, per germline (reference sequence). Trimming at V came to 3 bases and at J to 2 bases, leaving 5 bases not matched to a gene. CDR3 in DNA: TGTGCCAGCAGTTTGGACAGGGGACCGACCTACAATGAGCAGTTCTTC. Translated, it gives CASSLDRGPTYNEQFF.

The gene calls are TRBV4-1 and TRBJ1-2, with D perhaps matching TRBD1 (6 bases). Germline V gene lookup returns CDR1 MGHRA and CDR2 YSYEKL. Trimming stripped 3 bases from V and 2 bases from J, with 10 bases between. This CDR3 is 14 amino acids long. The chain's CDR3 is CASSQGTGNYGYTF. CDR3 nucleotide sequence: TGCGCCAGCAGCCAGGGCACAGGGAACTATGGCTACACCTTC.

The chain uses TRBV6-1 and TRBJ2-5; possibly TRBD2 for D (5 bases). Germline V CDR1 and CDR2: MNHNS, SASEGT. The germline V and J ends were trimmed by 2 bases and 1 base, with 14 bases remaining between them. This CDR3 is built from 16 residues. CDR3: CASSEIRGRGQETQYF. The CDR3, as DNA: TGTGCCAGCAGTGAAATCCGGGGAAGAGGCCAAGAGACCCAGTACTTC.

In nucleotides, the CDR3 is TGTGCCAGCAGCTCCCCGGACACCCAATTGCTTCAGTACGAGCAGTACTTC. Its protein is CASSSPDTQLLQYEQYF. The chain links TRBV7-9 to TRBJ2-7; D may be TRBD1 (5 bases). Between the trimmed V and J ends, which lost 4 bases and 4 bases, there was a span of 23 bases. Germline CDR1 and CDR2: SEHNR and FQNEAQ (reference sequence). This CDR3 is 17 amino acids long.

CDR3 loop: CASRRRQGAYEQYF. The CDR3 DNA follows: TGTGCCAGCAGAAGGAGGCAGGGGGCATACGAGCAGTACTTC. The V gene is TRBV5-6, the J gene TRBJ2-7, with 8 bases aligning to TRBD1. The CDR3 totals 14 residues. Germline assignment: CDR1 SGHDT and CDR2 YYEEEE. V was pared by 5 bases and J by 4 bases, with 8 bases of the junction left unmatched.

This chain links TRBV19 with TRBJ2-1; 11 bases are shared with TRBD2. This CDR3 spans 16 amino acids. Trimming removed 4 bases from V and 4 bases from J; junction bases left unmatched: 6. The germline V gene encodes CDR1 LNHDA and CDR2 SQIVND (reference sequence). For the CDR3, the DNA is TGTGCCAGTAGTAAGACAGTAGCGGGGGGGTACAATGAGCAGTTCTTC. It is translated as CASSKTVAGGYNEQFF.

For the CDR3, the DNA is TGTGCCAGCAGCCCCCCGACTAGCGGGAGTGGGCAGTTCTTC. This translates into CASSPPTSGSGQFF. The rearrangement joins TRBV9 to TRBJ2-1; 12 bases line up with TRBD2. CDR1 and CDR2 (germline): SGDLS, YYNGEE. With 4 bases clipped from V and 12 bases from J, the junction kept 8 bases outside the gene matches. There are 14 residues in the CDR3.

V usage is TRBV27 and J usage is TRBJ2-5, with 10 positions matching TRBD2. Trimming removed 4 bases from V and 9 bases from J; junction bases left unmatched: 2. The CDR3 is made up of 12 amino acids. From germline, CDR1 is MNHEY and CDR2 SMNVEV (reference sequence). CDR3 nucleotide sequence: TGTGCCAGCAGTTCAGCGGGAGGGGCCCAGTACTTC. This gives the protein CASSSAGGAQYF.

The count of this clone is one. The chain is built from TRBV19 and TRBJ1-5, with 7 bases matching TRBD1. CDR1 and CDR2 (germline): LNHDA, SQIVND (reference sequence). The CDR3 sequence is 14 residues long. J lost 2 bases, V lost 7 bases, and 5 bases had no gene match. Here the CDR3 DNA reads TGTGCCAGTAACGGGCAGGGGGGCAATCAGCCCCAGCATTTT. Its translation is CASNGQGGNQPQHF.

This chain connects TRBV29-1 to TRBJ2-5, with 13 nucleotides matching TRBD2. This CDR3 contains 16 residues. The V gene end was trimmed by 3 bases and the J gene end by 6 bases; junction bases not matched to a gene: 10. Germline loops: CDR1 SQVTM, CDR2 ANQGSEA. The chain's CDR3 is CSVESLGTSGVKTQYF. DNA for the CDR3: TGCAGCGTTGAGAGTTTAGGGACTAGCGGGGTGAAGACCCAGTACTTC.

The chain recombines TRBV18 with TRBJ2-3; 8 bases align to TRBD2. V dropped 5 bases and J dropped 5; count of bases not matched to a gene: 9. This CDR3 spans 15 amino acids. Looked up from germline, CDR1 is KGHSH and CDR2 is LQKENI. CDR3 loop: CASSATGGPGDTQYF. CDR3 coding DNA: TGTGCCAGCTCAGCTACGGGGGGGCCAGGAGATACGCAGTATTTT.

The chain has TRBV25-1 and TRBJ2-5, with 7 bases lining up with TRBD1. This CDR3 is 14 amino acids long. V dropped 3 bases and J dropped 3; count of bases not matched to a gene: 4. Looked up from germline, CDR1 is MGHDK and CDR2 is SYGVNS. In DNA form, the CDR3 reads TGTGCCAGCAGTGATTGGGACAGCAAAGAGACCCAGTACTTC. Its protein product is CASSDWDSKETQYF.

This chain links TRBV6-6 with TRBJ2-5, with TRBD2 identical over 14 bases. The end of the DNA aligns better with TRBJ2-7, so the J call may be wrong. Germline V lookup: CDR1 MNHNY, CDR2 SVGAGI (reference sequence). There are 16 residues in the CDR3. The CDR3 region has the DNA TGTGCCAGCAGATATCCGACTAGCGGGAGGGCCTACGAGCAGTACTTC. Its translation: CASRYPTSGRAYEQYF.

The chain is built from TRBV11-1 and TRBJ2-1, with 7 bases lining up with TRBD2. The germline V gene has CDR1 SGHAT and CDR2 FQDESV (reference sequence). The V gene end was trimmed by 5 bases and the J gene end by 7 bases; junction bases not matched to a gene: 14. This CDR3 spans 16 amino acids. For the CDR3, the DNA is TGTGCCAGCAGCCCGGGACTATCCCACCCCTGGAATGAGCAGTTCTTC. This encodes CASSPGLSHPWNEQFF. Full variable domain (remainder filled in from reference TRBV11-1 and TRBJ2-1): EAEVAQSPRYKITEKSQAVAFWCDPISGHATLYWYRQILGQGPELLVQFQDESVVDDSQLPKDRFSAERLKGVDSTLKIQPAELGDSAMYLCASSPGLSHPWNEQFFGPGTRLTVL.

In regard to this clone: One junction end disagrees with the germline gene, perhaps due to a read error. V gene TRBV7-9 combines with J gene TRBJ2-7; maybe TRBD2 (5 bases). Germline V gene lookup returns CDR1 SEHNR and CDR2 FQNEAQ (reference sequence). The CDR3 extends over 12 amino acids. The CDR3 sequence is CSSSLARGEQYF. In DNA form, the CDR3 reads TGTTCCAGCAGCTTAGCCCGGGGCGAGCAGTACTTC.

V usage is TRBV30 and J usage is TRBJ2-2; 9 bases match TRBD1. This CDR3 has 14 amino acids. The germline gives CDR1 GTSNPN, CDR2 SVGIG (reference sequence). J was trimmed by 9 bases and V by 4 bases; bases with no gene match: 9. For the CDR3, the DNA is TGTGCCTGGAAGGGGAACACAGGGGGCAGGGAGCTGTTTTTT. It codes for CAWKGNTGGRELFF.

The chain is built from TRBV5-4 and TRBJ1-2; D is perhaps TRBD1 (6 bases). The CDR3 contains 15 residues. The germline V gene encodes CDR1 SGHNT and CDR2 YYREEE (reference sequence). Trimming removed 4 bases at V and 1 base at J, with 14 bases between. CDR3 nucleotides: TGTGCCAGCAGCGACCAAGGACAGATTAACTATGGCTACACCTTC. This codes for CASSDQGQINYGYTF.